The clone carrying this T cell receptor beta chain occurred a few times. This record belongs to a study of blood T cell repertoires in COVID-19. The CDR3 is 13 residues long. CDR1 is SNHLY and CDR2 is FYNNEI in the germline V gene. The V gene lost 6 bases and the J gene lost 5 bases, with 13 bases spanning the gap. Profiling relied on immunoSEQ multiplex PCR, and the TCRdb table lists in-frame clones only, not all of them. Here the sample spans fewer than 120,000 clones, over 60% being singletons. The V call is TRBV2, the J call TRBJ2-5, with no clear D. This TCR was recovered from a woman at least 80 years old with active or convalescent COVID-19. Sequencing was performed on peripheral blood. The CDR3 here is CASRVPNTETQYF. CDR3 DNA: TGTGCCAGCAGGGTACCTAATACGGAGACCCAGTACTTC.